This is a list of T cell receptor beta chains from one sample in a study of blood T cell repertoires in COVID-19. Some clones are missing from TCRdb's copy, which holds only in-frame ones; the method was immunoSEQ multiplex PCR. The profile shows 110,000 to 150,000 clones, 84% of them singletons. Sequenced material: peripheral blood. Every receptor here comes from an elderly woman in a cohort sampled during active or convalescent COVID-19. Each CDR3 is given with its conserved first and last residue.

TRBV19,CASSRQGEGYTF
TRBV6-2/TRBV6-3,CASSQTGARNTIYF
TRBV18,CASSPNTGTGELFF
TRBV7-3,CASSSGQGAINEQFF
TRBV4-3,CASSQGTVSGETQYF
TRBV6-6,CASSYRVARTDTQYF
TRBV7-9,CASSPQGAQGLSGYTF
TRBV6-5,CASSRQSSGANVLTF
TRBV5-1,CASSLRTGVEETQYF
TRBV11-2,CASRRMTESYGYTF
TRBV12-5,CASGLCNSEETQYF
TRBV18,CASSPDRISYEQYF
TRBV7-2,CASSSRDTTYNEQFF
TRBV5-6,CASSPVRYTNYGYTF
TRBV2,CASSERGGRTDTQYF
TRBV28,CASRDIAGVQETQYF
TRBV5-6,CASSYTGNRGGELFF
TRBV29-1,CSARGTGRSYEQYF
TRBV6-5,CAVTGFWGTEAFF
TRBV28,CASRIYRVHNSPLHF
TRBV15,CATSSTGVWETQYF
TRBV9,CASSGGGLAGPDTQYF
TRBV25-1,CASSGSGGANEQFF
TRBV6-4,CASSPGSSYEQYF
TRBV4-2,CASSQDRGANEKLFF
TRBV30,CAWSLGGGATDTQYF
TRBV27,CASSFLRGTDFYGYTF